The present entry profiles one T cell receptor beta chain with its context. Antigen: not known. The data are from a study of vaccination effects on CD4 cells after COVID-19. Antigen-specific CD4+ T cells were expanded (with viral peptide pools) by the ViraFEST assay ahead of sequencing. Subsequent to roughly 10 days of culture, CD4+ T cells were isolated. From March to December 2020, the person had a SARS-CoV-2 infection that was confirmed by PCR. Peptides at about 9.9 ug/ml and IL-2 at roughly 9.3 IU/ml were added to two million PBMC per well. With an HIV-1 Nef peptide pool, the negative control culture was set up. Study observations and caveats: Late post-vaccination, clones induced by infection and those induced by vaccine underwent marked clonal contraction.

Assay: immunoSEQ multiplex PCR; the TCRdb copy retains only in-frame clones and omits some. The sample consists of under 70,000 clones, roughly 77% of them appearing once. This CDR3 is built from 15 residues. Looked up from germline, CDR1 is MNHEY and CDR2 is SMNVEV (reference sequence). Trimming cost V 6 bases and J 2 bases, with 17 bases left between them. V usage is TRBV27 and J usage is TRBJ2-7, with unresolved D. Specimen: CD4+ T cells from PBMCs cultured with HIV peptides, collected before COVID-19 vaccination. Subset described: HIV-1 Nef peptide pool negative control/reference culture. This receptor was taken from a human donor who had a prior SARS-CoV-2 infection. CDR3 loop: CASSSSPPETYEQYF. CDR3 DNA: TGTGCCAGCAGCTCGAGCCCCCCAGAAACCTACGAGCAGTACTTC.